These 15 T cell receptor beta chains were sequenced from one sample in a study of T-cell memory formation after mild COVID-19. TCRdb re-called the 5' RACE reads with MiXCR, one entry per CDR3 protein. This sample carries approximately 300,000 distinct CDR3 sequences, approximately 16% of them seen once, and the ten largest clones take approximately 23%. Sequencing was carried out using PBMCs or a T cell subset sorted from them (not recorded which). Receptors originate from a young man who had mild COVID-19 (a few samples of this study predate the infection). Cell type and time point are not known.

The chain has TRBV20-1 and TRBJ1-5; 7 bases fit TRBD1. There are 14 residues in the CDR3. In germline, CDR1 is DFQATT, CDR2 SNEGSKA (reference sequence). The V segment lost 6 bases and the J segment 6 bases; nucleotides outside the gene matches: 11. Here the CDR3 reads CSATSGGESQPQHF. The CDR3 DNA is TGCAGTGCCACCTCAGGGGGAGAGAGTCAGCCCCAGCATTTT.

The chain is built from TRBV6-1 and TRBJ1-2; 7 bases map to TRBD1. Trimming removed 6 bases from V and 3 bases from J; junction bases left unmatched: 10. Germline values: CDR1 MNHNS, CDR2 SASEGT. This CDR3 contains 15 residues. Here the CDR3 reads CASRRQGANDYGYTF. The CDR3 bases are TGTGCCAGCAGAAGACAGGGAGCGAATGACTATGGCTACACCTTC.

V is TRBV5-5 and J is TRBJ1-1; D may be TRBD1 (6 bases). The CDR3 is 16 amino acids. Trimming took 7 bases from V and 5 from J, leaving 24 bases between them. The germline V gene has CDR1 SGHKS and CDR2 YYEKEE (reference sequence). Here the CDR3 DNA reads TGTGCCAGCTCCCCGGGAGGGGGTAACATGAGGACTGAAGCTTTCTTT. This translates into CASSPGGGNMRTEAFF.

This clonotype has ten or more counts. The chain recombines TRBV4-2 with TRBJ2-1; the D call may be TRBD1 or TRBD2 (5 bases each). The CDR3 spans 16 residues. Germline CDR1 is LGHNA and CDR2 is YNFKEQ. Between the trimmed V and J ends, which lost 0 bases and 10 bases, there was a span of 19 bases. The CDR3 sequence is CASSQEPSMGVREQFF. The CDR3 DNA is TGTGCCAGCAGCCAAGAACCCTCGATGGGGGTCAGGGAGCAGTTCTTC.

In this sample, this clonotype turned up a few times. The chain combines TRBV7-9 with TRBJ1-1; 11 bases align to TRBD1. CDR1 is SEHNR, CDR2 FQNEAQ, per germline (reference sequence). V was clipped by 5 bases and J by 5 bases; unmatched bases: 7. The CDR3 is made up of 15 amino acids. The CDR3 coding sequence is TGTGCCAGCAGCGCCGGACAGGGGGCCAAGACTGAAGCTTTCTTT. Its protein product is CASSAGQGAKTEAFF.

The chain carries TRBV7-9 and TRBJ1-5; D is unresolved. This CDR3 is built from 12 residues. V was trimmed by 5 bases and J by 9 bases, leaving 11 bases between them. The germline gives CDR1 SEHNR, CDR2 FQNEAQ (reference sequence). CDR3 DNA: TGTGCCAGCAGCCAAGGAAAGCGGCCCCAGCATTTT. Protein product: CASSQGKRPQHF.

In its sample, this clonotype was seen many times. The rearrangement joins TRBV29-1 to TRBJ2-5, with 12 nucleotides matching TRBD1. CDR3 length: 17 amino acids. The V segment lost 0 bases and the J segment 5 bases; nucleotides outside the gene matches: 10. From germline, CDR1 is SQVTM and CDR2 ANQGSEA. The CDR3 DNA reads as TGCAGCGTTGAAGATCCATGGGGACAGGGGGCCTGGGAGACCCAGTACTTC. Protein: CSVEDPWGQGAWETQYF.

This clonotype occurred a few times. The V and J genes are TRBV7-2 and TRBJ2-3, with 8 bases lining up with TRBD2. The CDR3 consists of 16 residues. J was trimmed by 4 bases and V by 0 bases; bases with no gene match: 6. Germline V lookup: CDR1 SGHTA, CDR2 FQGNSA. DNA for the CDR3: TGTGCCAGCAGCTTAGCAGGTGCGGGGGGAGCAGATACGCAGTATTTT. Amino acids: CASSLAGAGGADTQYF.

The rearrangement joins TRBV4-1 to TRBJ1-5; D ambiguous. The V gene's germline CDR1 is MGHRA and CDR2 YSYEKL. V was pared by 1 base and J by 2 bases, with 9 bases between. The CDR3 totals 15 residues. This chain's CDR3 is CASSQVGGRNQPQHF. For the CDR3, the DNA is TGCGCCAGCAGCCAAGTGGGCGGCCGCAATCAGCCCCAGCATTTT.

The chain couples TRBV11-2 to TRBJ1-1; a weak D match, TRBD1 (6 bases). Deletions cut 1 base from V and 9 bases from J, with 12 bases between. The germline CDR1 and CDR2 sequences are SGHAT and FQNNGV. This CDR3 region has 13 residues. The CDR3 loop is CASSLAAGVKAFF. CDR3 coding DNA: TGTGCCAGCAGCTTAGCCGCAGGGGTAAAAGCTTTCTTT. Supplemented by reference TRBV11-2 and TRBJ1-1, the full variable domain reads EAGVAQSPRYKIIEKRQSVAFWCNPISGHATLYWYQQILGQGPKLLIQFQNNGVVDDSQLPKDRFSAERLKGVDSTLKIQPAKLEDSAVYLCASSLAAGVKAFFGQGTRLTVV.

This clonotype appeared many times. The chain couples TRBV24-1 to TRBJ2-3; 8 bases are a match to TRBD1. Germline lookup yields CDR1 KGHDR and CDR2 SFDVKD. The trim removed 9 bases at V and 2 bases at J, leaving 3 bases unmatched. The CDR3 contains 13 residues. CDR3 in DNA: TGTGCCACCCGGGGACAGGTCACAGATACGCAGTATTTT. Protein sequence: CATRGQVTDTQYF.

In its sample, this clonotype was seen a few times. The rearrangement links TRBV7-9 to TRBJ2-7, with D possibly being TRBD1 (6 bases). From germline, CDR1 is SEHNR and CDR2 FQNEAQ (reference sequence). This CDR3 comprises 15 residues. The V end was cut by 2 bases, the J end by 1 base, with 12 bases between. The CDR3 protein is CASSLLLGQSYEQYF. As DNA, the CDR3 is TGTGCCAGCAGCTTACTATTGGGACAATCCTACGAGCAGTACTTC.

The chain has TRBV6-5 and TRBJ2-7; D is ambiguous. Germline V lookup: CDR1 MNHEY, CDR2 SVGAGI. Trimming took off 8 bases at V and 0 bases at J, with 11 bases between the two ends. The CDR3 loop spans 13 amino acids. CDR3 in DNA: TGTGCCAGCCAAGCTGCAGCCTCCTACGAGCAGTACTTC. It is translated as CASQAAASYEQYF.

The rearrangement uses TRBV5-1 and TRBJ1-6, with no clear D. The V end was cut by 2 bases, the J end by 7 bases, with 4 bases between. This CDR3 region has 12 residues. The germline gives CDR1 SGHRS, CDR2 YFSETQ. In DNA form, the CDR3 reads TGCGCCAGCAGCTTTGAGAATTCACCCCTCCACTTT. Encoded protein: CASSFENSPLHF.

This clonotype was seen more than once but under ten times. DNA for the CDR3: TGTGCCAGCAGCATTCCTCCGGGACTAGCGCCAGTGAAGCAGTACTTC. Its translation is CASSIPPGLAPVKQYF. V and J are TRBV4-2 and TRBJ2-7, with 10 bases identical to TRBD2. After removal of 5 bases from V and 8 bases from J, the junction contained 15 bases not matched to a gene. The CDR3 has 16 amino acids. Germline V gene sequence: CDR1 LGHNA, CDR2 YNFKEQ.